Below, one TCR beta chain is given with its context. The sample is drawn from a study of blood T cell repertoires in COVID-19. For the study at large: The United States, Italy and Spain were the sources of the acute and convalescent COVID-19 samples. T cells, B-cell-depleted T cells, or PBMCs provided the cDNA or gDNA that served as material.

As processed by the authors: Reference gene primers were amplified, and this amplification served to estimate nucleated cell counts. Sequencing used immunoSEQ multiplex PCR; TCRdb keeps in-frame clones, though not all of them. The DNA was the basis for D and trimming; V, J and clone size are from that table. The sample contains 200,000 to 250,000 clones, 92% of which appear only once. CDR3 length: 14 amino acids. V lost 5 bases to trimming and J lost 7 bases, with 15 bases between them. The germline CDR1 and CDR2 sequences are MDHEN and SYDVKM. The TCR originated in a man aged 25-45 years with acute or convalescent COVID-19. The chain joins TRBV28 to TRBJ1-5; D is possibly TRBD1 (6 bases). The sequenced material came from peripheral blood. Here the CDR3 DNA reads TGTGCCAGCAGTCCCTGGGGACATCGACAGCCCCAGCATTTT. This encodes CASSPWGHRQPQHF.